Sequencing of this TCR beta chain was carried out in a study of OX40 agonist ivuxolimab in advanced cancers. Study summary: Patients in the trial were receiving intravenous ivuxolimab every 2 weeks, at doses of 0.01 to 10 mg/kg. Whole-study results and caveats: Dosing at 0.1 to 3.0 mg/kg was accompanied by clonal expansion of CD4+ and CD8+ blood T cells by week 6.

The CDR3 covers 15 residues. After removal of 2 bases from V and 5 bases from J, the junction contained 7 bases not matched to a gene. Germline V gene lookup returns CDR1 SGHNT and CDR2 YYREEE (reference sequence). Produced via immunoSEQ multiplex PCR; TCRdb's table is partial and in-frame only. This sample has 68,000 or so clones, with around 90% found just once. Comments on this clone: Antigen specificity is unknown.

This sequence joins TRBV5-4 and TRBJ2-5; 9 bases fit TRBD1. Sequences were derived from CD4+ or CD8+ T cells sorted from blood, sampled in a trial of the OX40 agonist ivuxolimab. The origin of this receptor is an adult with an advanced solid tumor such as melanoma, head and neck, liver or kidney cancer. The CDR3: CASSLPGQGVETQYF. CDR3 DNA: TGTGCCAGCAGCTTACCGGGACAGGGTGTCGAGACCCAGTACTTC.